Listed below are T cell receptor beta chains from one sample, sequenced in a study of cytomegalovirus exposure and HLA in healthy donors. Generated by immunoSEQ multiplex PCR, the TCRdb table keeps only in-frame clones and is missing some. This sample carries about 160,000 clones, around 83% of them seen once, and the ten largest clones take more than 8%. The specimen was PBMCs. All receptors come from a male donor in good health and CMV-seropositive. The CDR3 runs from the conserved cysteine through the conserved F or W. The order of the fields is V gene, D gene, J gene, clone size, CDR3 DNA, CDR3 protein. The D gene is left open where the match is weak. For some rows the clone size is stated as once, few or many, or as a class when expanded; others skip it.

TRBV11-2	NA	TRBJ2-7	NA	TGTGCCAGCAGCTCTTTGGACAGTAATCCCTACGAGCAGTACTTC	CASSSLDSNPYEQYF
TRBV21-1	NA	TRBJ2-2	NA	TGTGCCAGCAGCAAAGTACCCTCGCGGGTGGGATCGGGGGAGCTGTTTTTT	CASSKVPSRVGSGELFF
TRBV7-9	NA	TRBJ1-2	NA	TGTGCCAGCAGTCCCCGCTTAGGGGGTGATGGCTACACCTTC	CASSPRLGGDGYTF
TRBV15	TRBD2	TRBJ2-1	NA	TGTGCCACCAGCAGAGACAGGCCACTAGCGGGATTCAATGAGCAGTTCTTC	CATSRDRPLAGFNEQFF
TRBV4-3	NA	TRBJ1-1	few	TGCGCCAGCAGCCAAATAGGGGTCACTGAAGCTTTCTTT	CASSQIGVTEAFF
TRBV21-1	NA	TRBJ1-5	NA	TGTGCCAGCAGCAAGCCACACTCCGGGACACTCAATCAGCCCCAGCATTTT	CASSKPHSGTLNQPQHF
TRBV5-8	TRBD1	TRBJ1-5	NA	TGTGCCAGCAGCAAGGGACAGGGGAGCCAGCCCCAGCATTTT	CASSKGQGSQPQHF
TRBV28	NA	TRBJ1-2	NA	TGTGCCAGCAGTCCCCCGCGGCAGCTTGGTTTGGTGGACTATGGCTACACCTTC	CASSPPRQLGLVDYGYTF
TRBV9	NA	TRBJ1-4	NA	TGTGCCAGCAACCGACTAGGAAAACTGTTTTTT	CASNRLGKLFF
TRBV28	NA	TRBJ2-1	NA	TGTGCCAGCAGTTTATCAGTCTACAATGAGCAGTTCTTC	CASSLSVYNEQFF
TRBV4-1	NA	TRBJ2-6	NA	TGCGCCAGCAGTCTCCCCAGGGACTCTGGGGCCAACGTCCTGACTTTC	CASSLPRDSGANVLTF
TRBV18	TRBD1	TRBJ1-5	NA	TGTGCCAGCTCTTTAGGACAGGGCAATCAGCCCCAGCATTTT	CASSLGQGNQPQHF
TRBV5-6	TRBD1	TRBJ1-3	NA	TGTGCCAGCAGAGGGACAGTTGCTGGAAACACCATATATTTT	CASRGTVAGNTIYF
TRBV28	TRBD1	TRBJ2-7	NA	TGTGCCAGCAGTTCTTACAGGGGAGCACTTTTCTACGAGCAGTACTTC	CASSSYRGALFYEQYF
TRBV19	TRBD1	TRBJ2-2	NA	TGTGCCAGTAAGACGACAGGGGGCACCGGGGAGCTGTTTTTT	CASKTTGGTGELFF
TRBV4-1	NA	TRBJ1-2	NA	TGCGCCAGCAGCCAAGAGAGCGGGCAGGGCTATGGCTACACCTTC	CASSQESGQGYGYTF
TRBV7-2	TRBD2	TRBJ2-5	NA	TGTGCCAGCAGCTTAGTCGGTCTAGCGGGGCCGCAAGAGACCCAGTACTTC	CASSLVGLAGPQETQYF
TRBV30	NA	TRBJ2-7	NA	TGTGCCTGGACCCGACCTGGGGACTTCTACTCCTACGAGCAGTACTTC	CAWTRPGDFYSYEQYF
TRBV27	TRBD2	TRBJ2-3	NA	TGTGCCAGCAGGAGCGGGACTAGCGGGAGGACAGATACGCAGTATTTT	CASRSGTSGRTDTQYF
TRBV4-3	NA	TRBJ1-6	NA	TGCGCCAGCAGCCAAGACACAGCGGCACGGGATTCACCCCTCCACTTT	CASSQDTAARDSPLHF
TRBV4-2	TRBD2	TRBJ2-2	NA	TGTGCCAGCAGCCAAGGACTAGCGGCGAACACCGGGGAGCTGTTTTTT	CASSQGLAANTGELFF
TRBV2	TRBD1	TRBJ2-7	NA	TGTGCCAGCTCGCGGAAAAGAGACAGGGGCAACGAGCAGTACTTC	CASSRKRDRGNEQYF
TRBV27	TRBD2	TRBJ2-1	NA	TGTGCCAGCAGTTTAGCGGGGGGATCCTACAATGAGCAGTTCTTC	CASSLAGGSYNEQFF
TRBV7-9	TRBD2	TRBJ2-2	NA	TGTGCCAGCAGCTTGGGGACTATTAACACCGGGGAGCTGTTTTTT	CASSLGTINTGELFF
TRBV27	NA	TRBJ2-3	NA	TGTGCCAGCACACCGACACGTTTAGGCACAGATACGCAGTATTTT	CASTPTRLGTDTQYF
TRBV4-3	NA	TRBJ2-1	NA	TGCGCCAGCAGCCAAGATCCTATCGGGGGGCCCCCAGACAATGAGCAGTTCTTC	CASSQDPIGGPPDNEQFF
TRBV15	TRBD1	TRBJ2-5	few	TGTGCCACCCGGACAGGTCGACAAGAGACCCAGTACTTC	CATRTGRQETQYF
TRBV9	TRBD1	TRBJ2-7	NA	TGTGCCAGCAGCCTAACAGGGGCGGGCTACGAGCAGTACTTC	CASSLTGAGYEQYF
TRBV2	TRBD2	TRBJ2-4	NA	TGTGCCACCCAAGGGACTAGCGGCCTTATTCAGTACTTC	CATQGTSGLIQYF
TRBV15	NA	TRBJ2-5	NA	TGTGCCACCAGCAGAGGGGGAGTAGAGACCCAGTACTTC	CATSRGGVETQYF
TRBV7-9	TRBD1	TRBJ1-2	NA	TGTGCCAGCAGCCAGACAGGGACCGCCTATGGCTACACCTTC	CASSQTGTAYGYTF
TRBV28	NA	TRBJ1-1	NA	TGTGCCAGCAGTTTATCAGGGACACCTGAAGCTTTCTTT	CASSLSGTPEAFF
TRBV7-8	NA	TRBJ1-5	NA	TGTGCCAGCAGCTTACTCGGAGAGAATCAGCCCCAGCATTTT	CASSLLGENQPQHF
TRBV6-1	NA	TRBJ1-2	NA	TGTGCCAGCAGTGTGACAGATTTCAACTATGGCTACACCTTC	CASSVTDFNYGYTF